The 30 T cell receptor beta chains below were found in one sample sequenced in a study of blood T cell repertoires in COVID-19. Produced via immunoSEQ multiplex PCR; TCRdb's table is partial and in-frame only. The sample shows around 340,000 clones, around 86% of them seen only once. Sequences were obtained from PBMCs or T cells enriched from blood (not recorded which). Receptors were obtained from a middle-aged woman with acute COVID-19.

This rearrangement joins TRBV28 to TRBJ1-3; 7 bases agree with TRBD1. V shed 3 bases and J 0 bases; nucleotides not matched to a gene: 11. CDR1 is MDHEN, CDR2 SYDVKM, per germline. CDR3 length equals 18 residues. CDR3 DNA sequence: TGTGCCAGCAGTTTCCCTACAGGGGATTGGGTCTCTGGAAACACCATATATTTT. This translates into CASSFPTGDWVSGNTIYF.

This rearrangement joins TRBV28 to TRBJ2-1; TRBD2 matches 10 bases. The CDR3 is made up of 17 amino acids. J gave up 2 bases and V 5 bases, and 9 bases lay outside the gene matches. CDR1 and CDR2 from the germline V gene are MDHEN and SYDVKM. Here the CDR3 reads CASSTISGRGTYNEQFF. The CDR3 DNA is TGTGCCAGCAGTACCATAAGCGGGAGGGGAACCTACAATGAGCAGTTCTTC.

The V call is TRBV7-6, the J call TRBJ1-1; 8 bases align to TRBD1. Trimming took 1 base from V and 5 from J; bases not matched to a gene: 6. Germline V gene sequence: CDR1 SGHVS, CDR2 FNYEAQ. The CDR3 covers 15 residues. DNA for the CDR3: TGTGCCAGCAGCTTAGGGACAGGGCGGGGTACTGAAGCTTTCTTT. It encodes CASSLGTGRGTEAFF.

The CDR3 loop is CASSITGFPTDTQYF. The CDR3 nucleotides read TGTGCCAGTAGTATTACAGGGTTCCCCACAGATACGCAGTATTTT. The chain is built from TRBV19 and TRBJ2-3, with D possibly being TRBD1 (6 bases). The length of the CDR3 is 15 residues. Germline assignment: CDR1 LNHDA and CDR2 SQIVND (reference sequence). With 3 bases removed from V and 2 bases from J, the gap between germline ends came to 12 bases.

V is TRBV7-8 and J is TRBJ1-1; D remains unclear. The length of the CDR3 is 18 residues. Trimming shortened V by 5 bases and J by 10 bases, and 32 bases separated the two germline ends. Germline values: CDR1 SGHVS, CDR2 FQNEAQ. CDR3 nucleotides: TGTGCCAGCAGCCCCTTCATCTGGGTTGGTCGGATCGAACGGGGAGCTTTCTTT. Translating it yields CASSPFIWVGRIERGAFF. Variable domain in full (rest from reference TRBV7-8 and TRBJ1-1): GAGVSQSPRYKVAKRGQDVALRCDPISGHVSLFWYQQALGQGPEFLTYFQNEAQLDKSGLPSDRFFAERPEGSVSTLKIQRTQQEDSAVYLCASSPFIWVGRIERGAFFGQGTRLTVV.

This rearrangement joins TRBV28 to TRBJ1-5; D remains unclear. CDR1 is MDHEN, CDR2 SYDVKM, per germline. V lost 9 bases and J 7 bases, leaving 13 bases between the germline ends. The CDR3 spans 12 residues. The CDR3 loop reads CASSTTSQPQHF. The CDR3 DNA follows: TGTGCCAGTTCAACCACATCCCAGCCCCAGCATTTT. The full variable domain, rest sourced from reference TRBV28 and TRBJ1-5, is DVKVTQSSRYLVKRTGEKVFLECVQDMDHENMFWYRQDPGLGLRLIYFSYDVKMKEKGDIPEGYSVSREKKERFSLILESASTNQTSMYLCASSTTSQPQHFGDGTRLSIL.

The V call is TRBV28, the J call TRBJ2-2, with TRBD2 as a possible D gene (5 bases). Deletions cut 7 bases from V and 5 bases from J, with 8 bases between. Germline CDR1 MDHEN, CDR2 SYDVKM. This CDR3 has 12 residues. The CDR3 DNA reads TGTGCCAGCACCCGGGGAACCGGGGAGCTGTTTTTT. This codes for CASTRGTGELFF.

The gene calls are TRBV18 and TRBJ1-1; 11 positions match TRBD1. CDR3 length: 14 amino acids. V lost 6 bases to trimming and J lost 4 bases; unmatched junction nucleotides: 4. In germline, CDR1 is KGHSH, CDR2 LQKENI. The CDR3 nucleotides are TGTGCCAGCTCCCGGACAGGGGGCATCACTGAAGCTTTCTTT. It is translated as CASSRTGGITEAFF.

On this clone itself: Additional DNA sequences in this sample encode the identical CDR3. The rearrangement links TRBV7-3 to TRBJ2-3; a weak D match, TRBD2 (6 bases). The CDR3 is 15 amino acids. Germline lookup yields CDR1 SGHTA and CDR2 FQGTGA. V was pared by 1 base and J by 2 bases, with 10 bases between. The CDR3 reads CASSLSGGNTDTQYF. The CDR3 region has the DNA TGTGCCAGCAGCTTAAGCGGCGGGAACACAGATACGCAGTATTTT.

The rearrangement uses TRBV19 and TRBJ1-1, with a weak D call TRBD1 (6 bases). V lost 7 bases and J 3 bases, leaving 12 bases between the germline ends. CDR3 length equals 13 residues. Germline CDR1 and CDR2: LNHDA and SQIVND (reference sequence). This chain's CDR3 is CASTEYRDTEAFF. The CDR3 bases are TGTGCCAGTACCGAATACAGGGACACTGAAGCTTTCTTT.

The genes are TRBV7-8 and TRBJ2-7; TRBD1 matches 9 bases. V shed 3 bases and J 2 bases; nucleotides not matched to a gene: 14. Germline CDR1 reads SGHVS; CDR2 reads FQNEAQ. This CDR3 has 18 residues. The CDR3 region has the DNA TGTGCCAGCAGCTTCACTTCGACCGGGACAGGGAGGACCTACGAGCAGTACTTC. Amino acids: CASSFTSTGTGRTYEQYF.

This sequence joins TRBV19 and TRBJ1-5; no definite D call. This CDR3 is 17 amino acids long. Germline values: CDR1 LNHDA, CDR2 SQIVND (reference sequence). Trimming took off 5 bases at V and 6 bases at J, with 23 bases between the two ends. Here the CDR3 reads CASSPFPINRESQPQHF. The CDR3 nucleotides are TGTGCCAGTAGTCCCTTTCCTATAAACAGAGAGTCTCAGCCCCAGCATTTT.

V and J are TRBV4-3 and TRBJ1-1; D call uncertain. V lost 0 bases and J lost 6, with 14 bases in between. CDR1 is LGHNA and CDR2 is YSLEER in the germline V gene. The CDR3 length is 15 residues. The CDR3 here is CASSQDPREGSEAFF. CDR3 DNA: TGCGCCAGCAGCCAAGATCCTCGGGAGGGCTCTGAAGCTTTCTTT.

This chain joins TRBV9 and TRBJ2-1, with D uncertain. Germline lookup yields CDR1 SGDLS and CDR2 YYNGEE. This CDR3 region has 16 residues. Trimming took off 3 bases at V and 4 bases at J, with 17 bases between the two ends. The CDR3 DNA reads as TGTGCCAGCAGCGAACGAGGAACTCTGCCTTACAATGAGCAGTTCTTC. This gives the protein CASSERGTLPYNEQFF.

The chain links TRBV10-3 to TRBJ2-1; TRBD1 matches 10 bases. This CDR3 is built from 19 residues. Germline V gene data show CDR1 as ENHRY and CDR2 as SYGVKD. V dropped 6 bases and J dropped 4; count of bases not matched to a gene: 18. The CDR3 nucleotides read TGTGCCATCAGCACCGGGACAGGGGTTGCCGTTCCGGAATACAATGAGCAGTTCTTC. This encodes CAISTGTGVAVPEYNEQFF.

The rearrangement links TRBV10-3 to TRBJ2-2; 9 bases are a match to TRBD2. This CDR3 has 17 residues. Per the germline V gene, CDR1 is ENHRY and CDR2 is SYGVKD. After removal of 4 bases from V and 0 bases from J, the junction contained 6 bases not matched to a gene. The CDR3 coding sequence is TGTGCCATCAGTGGGACTAGCGACCCAGCGAACACCGGGGAGCTGTTTTTT. Its protein is CAISGTSDPANTGELFF.

The chain couples TRBV18 to TRBJ2-7; D gene uncertain. The germline gives CDR1 KGHSH, CDR2 LQKENI. This CDR3 region has 16 residues. The V gene lost 3 bases and the J gene lost 0 bases, with 15 bases spanning the gap. The CDR3 nucleotides read TGTGCCAGCTCACCCGTTCAGGCGACGCTCTCCTACGAGCAGTACTTC. This codes for CASSPVQATLSYEQYF.

The rearrangement uses TRBV19 and TRBJ1-1; D is perhaps TRBD1 (5 bases). This CDR3 contains 14 residues. Trimming pared 4 bases from V and 5 bases from J, leaving 14 bases between. CDR1 and CDR2 from the germline V gene are LNHDA and SQIVND (reference sequence). The CDR3 loop is CASSSTRVTTEAFF. The CDR3 nucleotides are TGTGCCAGTAGTAGCACCAGGGTTACTACTGAAGCTTTCTTT.

The J gene is TRBJ2-7, the V gene TRBV28, with 8 bases matching TRBD2. Trimming took 5 bases from V and 4 from J; bases not matched to a gene: 7. The CDR3 length is 14 residues. The germline CDR1 and CDR2 sequences are MDHEN and SYDVKM. DNA of the CDR3: TGTGCCAGCAGTCCCCCAGGACTAGCTTACGAGCAGTACTTC. This gives the protein CASSPPGLAYEQYF.

The rearrangement joins TRBV24-1 to TRBJ1-4, with TRBD1 matching over 8 bases. Unmatched junction bases numbered 10, after V lost 6 bases and J lost 5 bases. Germline V CDR1 and CDR2: KGHDR, SFDVKD. The CDR3 extends over 16 amino acids. The CDR3 DNA sequence: TGTGCCACCAGTTTAGAAGAACAGGGGGAGAATGAAAAACTGTTTTTT. Translated: CATSLEEQGENEKLFF.

The chain joins TRBV6-5 to TRBJ1-1; TRBD1 aligns across 7 bases. Germline assignment: CDR1 MNHEY and CDR2 SVGAGI. Trimming cost V 0 bases and J 5 bases; bases outside gene matches: 6. The CDR3 is 15 amino acids. The CDR3 loop reads CASSYSRQGGTEAFF. Here the CDR3 DNA reads TGTGCCAGCAGTTACTCGAGACAGGGCGGGACTGAAGCTTTCTTT.

A single count supports this clone. The V and J genes are TRBV6-5 and TRBJ2-6, with D possibly TRBD2 on 6 matching bases. Deletions cut 2 bases from V and 2 bases from J, with 10 bases between. Looked up from germline, CDR1 is MNHEY and CDR2 is SVGAGI. The CDR3 extends over 16 amino acids. The CDR3 DNA reads TGTGCCAGCAGTTACGGAGGGAATACTGGGGCCAACGTCCTGACTTTC. Protein: CASSYGGNTGANVLTF.

The chain employs TRBV5-6 and TRBJ2-3; 8 nucleotides line up with TRBD1. CDR1 and CDR2 from the germline V gene are SGHDT and YYEEEE. J was trimmed by 5 bases and V by 3 bases; bases with no gene match: 11. CDR3 length equals 16 residues. As DNA, the CDR3 is TGTGCCAGCAGCTCGGCAGGGGGCGAGATTATAGATACGCAGTATTTT. Its protein is CASSSAGGEIIDTQYF.

V gene TRBV15 combines with J gene TRBJ1-2, with TRBD1 matching 7 bases. CDR1 LNHNV and CDR2 YYDKDF come from the germline V gene (reference sequence). The CDR3 totals 14 residues. The V and J ends lost 4 bases and 2 bases, in that order; junction bases with no gene match: 4. The CDR3 spells CATSKTGTNYGYTF. The DNA for the CDR3 is TGTGCCACCAGCAAGACAGGGACAAACTATGGCTACACCTTC.

This clone was detected only once. The CDR3 spells CASSQDRLAANGQYF. Written as DNA, the CDR3 is TGCGCCAGCAGCCAAGATCGACTAGCGGCCAACGGGCAGTACTTC. The chain employs TRBV4-1 and TRBJ2-7; 9 bases match TRBD2. Trimming at V came to 0 bases and at J to 9 bases, leaving 9 bases not matched to a gene. Germline V lookup: CDR1 MGHRA, CDR2 YSYEKL. This CDR3 is built from 15 residues.

The chain employs TRBV18 and TRBJ2-7, with 7 bases lining up with TRBD2. The CDR3 consists of 16 residues. Germline CDR1 is KGHSH and CDR2 is LQKENI. The junction had 13 bases not matched to a gene; V was cut back by 3 bases and J by 5 bases. In nucleotides, the CDR3 is TGTGCCAGCTCACCCTCGATGGGAGCGGGGATCGACGAGCAGTACTTC. Translating gives CASSPSMGAGIDEQYF.

This clone occurred once. The chain employs TRBV19 and TRBJ1-1; D perhaps matches TRBD1 (6 bases). The germline CDR1 and CDR2 sequences are LNHDA and SQIVND (reference sequence). The CDR3 is 16 residues long. Deletions cut 7 bases from V and 1 base from J, with 19 bases between. This CDR3 reads CASIGRFGTTNTEAFF. CDR3 coding DNA: TGTGCCAGTATTGGGAGATTCGGGACAACGAACACTGAAGCTTTCTTT.

This clone was seen only once. The genes are TRBV7-9 and TRBJ1-1; 8 bases align to TRBD1. The germline gives CDR1 SEHNR, CDR2 FQNEAQ (reference sequence). Losses at the gene ends were 4 bases for V and 0 bases for J; bases not matched to a gene: 1. The CDR3 has 14 residues. Here the CDR3 reads CASSSGQVNTEAFF. CDR3 bases: TGTGCCAGCAGCTCGGGACAGGTGAACACTGAAGCTTTCTTT.

This clone was observed a single time. V gene TRBV15 combines with J gene TRBJ2-5, with TRBD2 as a possible D gene (7 bases). This CDR3 is built from 16 residues. Per germline, CDR1 LNHNV and CDR2 YYDKDF (reference sequence). Trimming took off 3 bases at V and 5 bases at J, with 19 bases between the two ends. CDR3: CATSRQGRGNSETQYF. CDR3 coding DNA: TGTGCCACCAGCAGGCAGGGGAGGGGTAATTCGGAGACCCAGTACTTC.

The chain uses TRBV2 and TRBJ1-2; D remains ambiguous. V dropped 3 bases and J dropped 4 bases, with 12 bases sitting between them. There are 14 residues in the CDR3. Germline lookup yields CDR1 SNHLY and CDR2 FYNNEI. This CDR3 reads CASSDWAVRYGYTF. The CDR3 region has the DNA TGTGCCAGCAGTGATTGGGCAGTCCGCTATGGCTACACCTTC.